This is a list of T cell receptor beta chains from one sample in a study of T cells in Graves' hyperthyroidism and ophthalmopathy. One entry per CDR3 protein results from TCRdb running MiXCR on the multiplex PCR reads. This table holds 550,000 to 650,000 distinct CDR3 sequences, 12% to 15% found once. Sequenced material: blood. The receptors derive from a woman aged 40 to 50 with Graves' hyperthyroidism. Each CDR3 is given with its conserved first and last residue. The D gene is left open where the match is weak. Where a row states a size, it is once, few, many or the class of an expanded clone; other rows omit it.

.	many	TRBJ2-7	TRBV27	CASSLSSFSYEQYF	TGTGCCAGCAGTTTGTCCTCGTTCTCCTACGAGCAGTACTTC
.	many	TRBJ1-2	TRBV12-3/TRBV12-4	CASSPGRLYGYTF	TGTGCCAGCAGTCCGGGACGGCTCTATGGCTACACCTTC
TRBD1	many	TRBJ1-2	TRBV11-2	CASSWTGDGGYTF	TGTGCCAGCAGCTGGACAGGGGACGGTGGCTACACCTTC
.	many	TRBJ1-1	TRBV9	CASSVDEGRGNTEAFF	TGTGCCAGCAGCGTCGATGAAGGCAGGGGGAACACTGAAGCTTTCTTT
TRBD1	many	TRBJ2-1	TRBV6-1	CASSEQGDEQFF	TGTGCCAGCAGTGAACAGGGGGATGAGCAGTTCTTC
TRBD1	.	TRBJ1-5	TRBV30	CAWSGRRTGFHQPQHF	TGTGCCTGGAGTGGTCGCCGGACAGGGTTTCATCAGCCCCAGCATTTT
.	.	TRBJ1-3	TRBV28	CATRWSFSTGNTIYF	TGTGCCACCCGTTGGTCGTTCTCAACTGGAAACACCATATATTTT
TRBD1	many	TRBJ1-1	TRBV9	CASSVGNRGTEAFF	TGTGCCAGCAGCGTAGGGAACAGGGGAACTGAAGCTTTCTTT
.	many	TRBJ2-7	TRBV6-5	CASSYSTEERRTFRAYEQYF	TGTGCCAGCAGTTACTCGACGGAAGAACGGAGGACGTTCAGGGCCTACGAGCAGTACTTC
TRBD1	few	TRBJ2-5	TRBV6-2/TRBV6-3	CASSWGQGSTQYF	TGTGCCAGCAGTTGGGGACAGGGAAGCACCCAGTACTTC
.	few	TRBJ2-2	TRBV7-2	CASNYQGSSGELFF	TGTGCCAGCAACTACCAGGGGTCATCCGGGGAGCTGTTTTTT
.	.	TRBJ1-5	TRBV27	CANSLGVSNQPQHF	TGTGCCAACAGTTTGGGGGTTAGCAATCAGCCCCAGCATTTT
.	.	TRBJ2-6	TRBV27	CASSLSPPGANVLTF	TGTGCCAGCAGCTTGTCCCCCCCTGGGGCCAACGTCCTGACTTTC
TRBD1	few	TRBJ1-4	TRBV19	CASRTGARSMIGEKLFF	TGTGCCAGTCGTACAGGGGCCCGCTCCATGATCGGAGAAAAACTGTTTTTT
.	.	TRBJ1-5	TRBV20-1	CSARGPRVSNQPQHF	TGCAGTGCTAGAGGTCCGCGGGTTAGCAATCAGCCCCAGCATTTT
.	few	TRBJ1-1	TRBV12-5	CASGLVRVGRNTEAFF	TGTGCTAGTGGTTTGGTACGTGTGGGGAGGAACACTGAAGCTTTCTTT